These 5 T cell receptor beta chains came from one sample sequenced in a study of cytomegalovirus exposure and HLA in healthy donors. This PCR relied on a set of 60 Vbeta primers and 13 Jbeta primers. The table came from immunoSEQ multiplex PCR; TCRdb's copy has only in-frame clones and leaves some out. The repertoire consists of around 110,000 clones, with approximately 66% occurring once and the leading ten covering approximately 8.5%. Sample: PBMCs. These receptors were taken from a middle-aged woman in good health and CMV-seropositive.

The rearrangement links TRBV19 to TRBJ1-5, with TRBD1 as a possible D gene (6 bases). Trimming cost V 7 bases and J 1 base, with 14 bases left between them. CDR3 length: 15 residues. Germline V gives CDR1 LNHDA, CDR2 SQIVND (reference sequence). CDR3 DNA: TGTGCCAGTATGGCAGGGGTGAGGAGCAATCAGCCCCAGCATTTT. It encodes CASMAGVRSNQPQHF.

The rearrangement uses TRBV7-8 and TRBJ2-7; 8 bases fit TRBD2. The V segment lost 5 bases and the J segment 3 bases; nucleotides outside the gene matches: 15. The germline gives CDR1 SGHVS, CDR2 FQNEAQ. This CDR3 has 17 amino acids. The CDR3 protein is CASSPGGGGPSFYEQYF. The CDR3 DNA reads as TGTGCCAGCAGCCCCGGTGGCGGGGGGCCGAGTTTCTACGAGCAGTACTTC.

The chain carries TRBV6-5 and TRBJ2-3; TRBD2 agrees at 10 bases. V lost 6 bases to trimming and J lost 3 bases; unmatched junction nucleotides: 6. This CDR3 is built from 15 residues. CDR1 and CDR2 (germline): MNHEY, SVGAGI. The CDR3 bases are TGTGCCAGCAGGCCTAGCGGGGGACGTACAGATACGCAGTATTTT. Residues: CASRPSGGRTDTQYF.

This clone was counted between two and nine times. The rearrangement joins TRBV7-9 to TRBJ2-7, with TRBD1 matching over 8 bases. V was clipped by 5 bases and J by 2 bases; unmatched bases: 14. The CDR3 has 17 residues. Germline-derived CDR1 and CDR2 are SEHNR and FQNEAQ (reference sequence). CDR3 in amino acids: CASSPINPQGGAYEQYF. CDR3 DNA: TGTGCCAGCAGCCCAATTAACCCACAGGGGGGAGCCTACGAGCAGTACTTC.

The CDR3 here is CASSRGTGGGNEQYF. CDR3 sequence (DNA): TGTGCCAGCAGCCGGGGGACAGGGGGTGGCAACGAGCAGTACTTC. The chain recombines TRBV13 with TRBJ2-5, with 11 bases that match TRBD1. The DNA matches TRBJ2-7 better at its end, which makes the J call doubtful. This CDR3 has 15 residues. Germline V CDR1 and CDR2: PRHDT, FYEKMQ (reference sequence).